Shown below are 24 T cell receptor beta chains from a single sample sequenced in a study of blood T cell repertoires in COVID-19. Libraries were prepared by immunoSEQ multiplex PCR; TCRdb keeps only in-frame clonotypes and omits some of them. The sample has approximately 240,000 clones, 79% seen once; the top ten hold over 3%. The sample was peripheral blood. The receptors derive from a woman aged 40 to 55 with active or convalescent COVID-19.

CDR3 amino acids: CASSPPQVVPYGYTF. In DNA, the CDR3 is TGTGCCAGCTCACCACCCCAGGTAGTCCCCTATGGCTACACCTTC. The rearrangement links TRBV18 to TRBJ1-2; D unresolved. CDR1 is KGHSH, CDR2 LQKENI, per germline. CDR3 length: 15 residues. The ends were cut back, 0 bases at V and 4 bases at J, with 12 bases in the middle.

CDR3 bases: TGCGCCAGCAGCTTGGGGCCAGGGGGCCTGTACGAGCAGTACGTC. Protein product: CASSLGPGGLYEQYV. The gene calls are TRBV5-1 and TRBJ2-7; the match to TRBD1 covers 8 bases. The CDR3 length is 15 residues. V shed 0 bases, J shed 4 bases, and the junction held 6 bases outside the gene matches. Germline CDR1 reads SGHRS; CDR2 reads YFSETQ.

The chain links TRBV19 to TRBJ2-7; 8 bases are shared with TRBD1. There are 18 residues in the CDR3. The V segment lost 3 bases and the J segment 3 bases; nucleotides outside the gene matches: 16. The V gene's germline CDR1 is LNHDA and CDR2 SQIVND (reference sequence). The CDR3 region is CASSIWTGKVAANYEQYF. Here the CDR3 DNA reads TGTGCCAGTAGTATCTGGACAGGGAAGGTAGCGGCGAACTACGAGCAGTACTTC.

The chain employs TRBV5-1 and TRBJ2-3; no clear D. Germline values: CDR1 SGHRS, CDR2 YFSETQ. Trimming took 4 bases from V and 5 from J, leaving 20 bases between them. The CDR3 consists of 16 residues. The CDR3 region has the DNA TGCGCCAGCAGCCCTGGTAATAGCCCGACGGGAGATACGCAGTATTTT. Amino acid sequence: CASSPGNSPTGDTQYF.

This clone was counted a few times. This chain connects TRBV7-2 to TRBJ1-5, with D maybe TRBD1 (5 bases). Germline V gives CDR1 SGHTA, CDR2 FQGNSA. V was trimmed by 4 bases and J by 1 base, leaving 23 bases between them. The CDR3 covers 19 residues. CDR3 coding DNA: TGTGCCAGCAGCTCTCTCCGACAGCTGGCCGCCCAAAGCAATCAGCCCCAGCATTTT. Translating it yields CASSSLRQLAAQSNQPQHF. Full variable domain (outside the CDR3, taken from reference TRBV7-2 and TRBJ1-5): GAGVSQSPSNKVTEKGKDVELRCDPISGHTALYWYRQSLGQGLEFLIYFQGNSAPDKSGLPSDRFSAERTGGSVSTLTIQRTQQEDSAVYLCASSSLRQLAAQSNQPQHFGDGTRLSIL.

The chain combines TRBV6-5 with TRBJ1-6; a possible D gene is TRBD1 (5 bases). CDR3 size: 15 residues. Trimming removed 5 bases at V and 5 bases at J, with 13 bases between. The germline V gene encodes CDR1 MNHEY and CDR2 SVGAGI. The chain's CDR3 is CASSPGPGDNSPLHF. The CDR3 bases are TGTGCCAGCAGTCCCGGACCGGGGGATAATTCACCCCTCCACTTT.

J is TRBJ2-2 and V is TRBV7-9; D ambiguous. The V end was cut by 5 bases, the J end by 7 bases, with 14 bases between. CDR1 is SEHNR and CDR2 is FQNEAQ in the germline V gene (reference sequence). The CDR3 has 14 residues. The CDR3 loop reads CASSPQRLGGELFF. CDR3 bases: TGTGCCAGCAGCCCGCAGCGTCTTGGCGGGGAGCTGTTTTTT.

V usage is TRBV5-1 and J usage is TRBJ2-5, with 14 bases aligning to TRBD2. This CDR3 spans 17 amino acids. V was pared by 0 bases and J by 5 bases, with 6 bases of the junction left unmatched. Per the germline V gene, CDR1 is SGHRS and CDR2 is YFSETQ. The CDR3 coding sequence is TGCGCCAGCAGCTTGGGACTAGCGGGGGGGCCTAGGGAGACCCAGTACTTC. It is translated as CASSLGLAGGPRETQYF.

This chain connects TRBV28 to TRBJ1-2; 8 nucleotides align to TRBD1. The CDR3 contains 15 residues. CDR1 and CDR2 (germline): MDHEN, SYDVKM. V shed 6 bases and J 4 bases; nucleotides not matched to a gene: 10. CDR3 nucleotide sequence: TGTGCCAGCAGCCCGTCGGACAGGGAGGGCTATGGCTACACCTTC. Its translation: CASSPSDREGYGYTF.

This clone was counted a single time. The V gene is TRBV28, the J gene TRBJ2-7; 10 nucleotides line up with TRBD1. V was pared by 5 bases and J by 6 bases, with 10 bases of the junction left unmatched. Germline-derived CDR1 and CDR2 are MDHEN and SYDVKM. CDR3 length: 15 amino acids. DNA for the CDR3: TGTGCCAGCAGTCCGGGAGGGACAGGGGCATTCGAGCAGTACTTC. Its protein product is CASSPGGTGAFEQYF.

This clone has just one count. V gene TRBV30 combines with J gene TRBJ1-2, with D perhaps matching TRBD1 (6 bases). The ends were cut back, 4 bases at V and 7 bases at J, with 13 bases in the middle. CDR1 GTSNPN and CDR2 SVGIG come from the germline V gene (reference sequence). CDR3 length equals 12 residues. As DNA, the CDR3 is TGTGCCTGGAACAGTGGGGGGGCTGGCTACACCTTC. This encodes CAWNSGGAGYTF.

This clone was observed at least ten times. The DNA of the CDR3 is TGCGCCAGCAGCTTGATGGGGAGCTACAATGAGCAGTTCTTC. This codes for CASSLMGSYNEQFF. This rearrangement joins TRBV5-1 to TRBJ2-1, with D possibly being TRBD2 (5 bases). CDR1 is SGHRS and CDR2 is YFSETQ in the germline V gene. V was trimmed by 1 base and J by 3 bases, leaving 8 bases between them. The CDR3 has 14 amino acids.

This chain uses TRBV5-1 with TRBJ2-1; 8 bases line up with TRBD1. Germline V CDR1 and CDR2: SGHRS, YFSETQ. This CDR3 comprises 16 residues. With 0 bases clipped from V and 10 bases from J, the junction kept 12 bases outside the gene matches. The CDR3: CASSLDRQGAPREQFF. CDR3 DNA sequence: TGCGCCAGCAGCTTGGACCGGCAGGGGGCACCGCGGGAGCAGTTCTTC.

CDR3 nucleotide sequence: TGTGCCAGCTCTGAAGGACAGTTTGATGGCTACACCTTC. Translated: CASSEGQFDGYTF. This rearrangement joins TRBV18 to TRBJ1-2, with D possibly being TRBD1 (6 bases). With 6 bases removed from V and 6 bases from J, the gap between germline ends came to 14 bases. Germline CDR1 and CDR2: KGHSH and LQKENI. The CDR3 contains 13 residues.

This clone has just one count. The chain links TRBV6-2 or TRBV6-3 to TRBJ2-5, with 13 bases matching TRBD2. The J segment lost 1 base and the V segment lost 6 bases, leaving 8 bases of the junction unmatched. Germline assignment: CDR1 MNHEY and CDR2 SVGEGT. There are 17 residues in the CDR3. The CDR3 DNA reads TGTGCCAGCAGCCCTGGACTAGCGGGGGTTCCCCAAGAGACCCAGTACTTC. It yields the protein CASSPGLAGVPQETQYF.

This CDR3 is CASSQDRTGEGETQYF. As DNA, the CDR3 is TGCGCCAGCAGCCAAGATAGGACAGGGGAGGGGGAGACCCAGTACTTC. This chain uses TRBV4-1 with TRBJ2-5; the match to TRBD1 covers 9 bases. The V gene end was trimmed by 0 bases and the J gene end by 5 bases; junction bases not matched to a gene: 7. There are 16 residues in the CDR3. Per the germline V gene, CDR1 is MGHRA and CDR2 is YSYEKL.

The chain links TRBV2 to TRBJ1-5; TRBD1 aligns across 9 bases. Germline trimming cut 8 bases from V and 7 bases from J; bases unmatched to any gene: 3. The CDR3 contains 12 residues. CDR1 and CDR2 from the germline V gene are SNHLY and FYNNEI. CDR3 in DNA: TGTGCCAGCGGACAGGGGATCCAGCCCCAGCATTTT. This codes for CASGQGIQPQHF.

V gene TRBV7-8 combines with J gene TRBJ1-3; 8 bases fit TRBD1. Losses at the gene ends were 5 bases for V and 4 bases for J; bases not matched to a gene: 7. The CDR3 sequence is 15 residues long. CDR1 is SGHVS and CDR2 is FQNEAQ in the germline V gene. CDR3 sequence: CASSPLTGVGNTIYF. In nucleotides, the CDR3 is TGTGCCAGCAGCCCCCTGACAGGGGTGGGAAACACCATATATTTT.

The J gene is TRBJ1-2, the V gene TRBV7-9; TRBD1 might be the D (5 bases). Looked up from germline, CDR1 is SEHNR and CDR2 is FQNEAQ (reference sequence). V shed 6 bases and J shed 0 bases, with 5 bases lying between them. This CDR3 is built from 12 residues. In DNA, the CDR3 is TGTGCCAGCAGAGGGGCTAACTATGGCTACACCTTC. Translating it yields CASRGANYGYTF.

The sample holds one count of this clone. The rearrangement uses TRBV6-5 and TRBJ1-2, with 8 positions matching TRBD1. The germline CDR1 and CDR2 sequences are MNHEY and SVGAGI. This CDR3 contains 14 residues. J lost 11 bases, V lost 6 bases, and 14 bases had no gene match. The CDR3 DNA sequence: TGTGCCAGCAGCAGGACAGGGATGTTGTTCGGTTACACCTTC. Its translation is CASSRTGMLFGYTF.

This sequence joins TRBV4-1 and TRBJ2-3; TRBD2 agrees at 8 bases. This CDR3 has 21 amino acids. Germline V gene data show CDR1 as MGHRA and CDR2 as YSYEKL. Trimming at V came to 1 base and at J to 4 bases, leaving 22 bases not matched to a gene. CDR3 protein: CASSQGVTSGTRGYSPDTQYF. CDR3 DNA: TGCGCCAGCAGCCAAGGCGTCACTAGCGGAACCCGGGGATATAGCCCAGATACGCAGTATTTT.

The genes are TRBV5-1 and TRBJ2-3, with D perhaps TRBD2 (7 bases). Trimming took 0 bases from V and 1 from J, leaving 15 bases between them. CDR3 size: 17 residues. The germline V gene has CDR1 SGHRS and CDR2 YFSETQ. CDR3 sequence: CASSLDDRGAGTDTQYF. CDR3 nucleotides: TGCGCCAGCAGCTTGGATGATCGGGGGGCCGGCACAGATACGCAGTATTTT.

This clone has just a few counts. CDR3 amino acids: CASRSGGNSNQPQHF. For the CDR3, the DNA is TGTGCCAGCAGGTCGGGGGGGAATAGCAATCAGCCCCAGCATTTT. The rearrangement links TRBV27 to TRBJ1-5, with a tentative D call TRBD1 (5 bases). Trimming took 6 bases from V and 0 from J, leaving 12 bases between them. The CDR3 loop spans 15 amino acids. Per germline, CDR1 MNHEY and CDR2 SMNVEV (reference sequence).

This chain connects TRBV5-4 to TRBJ2-1; 7 nucleotides agree with TRBD2. From germline, CDR1 is SGHNT and CDR2 YYREEE (reference sequence). V lost 0 bases to trimming and J lost 9 bases; unmatched junction nucleotides: 9. The CDR3 is 15 residues long. CDR3 region: CASSLEVGGLGEQFF. The CDR3 region has the DNA TGTGCCAGCAGCTTGGAGGTGGGAGGGCTTGGTGAGCAGTTCTTC.